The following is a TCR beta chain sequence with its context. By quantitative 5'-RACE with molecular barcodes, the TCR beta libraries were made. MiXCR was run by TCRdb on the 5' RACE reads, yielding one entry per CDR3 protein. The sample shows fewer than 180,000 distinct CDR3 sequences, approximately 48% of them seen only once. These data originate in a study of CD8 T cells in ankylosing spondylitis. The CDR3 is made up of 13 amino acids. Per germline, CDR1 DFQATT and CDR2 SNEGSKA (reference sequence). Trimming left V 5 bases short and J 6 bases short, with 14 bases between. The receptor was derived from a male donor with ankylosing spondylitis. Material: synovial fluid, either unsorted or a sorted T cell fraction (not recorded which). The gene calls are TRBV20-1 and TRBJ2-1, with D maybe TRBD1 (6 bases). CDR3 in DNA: TGCAGTGCTGATCCCCTGACAGGCAATGAGCAGTTCTTC. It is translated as CSADPLTGNEQFF.